The 24 T cell receptor beta chains reported below all come from one sample, sequenced in a study of monozygotic twins with inflammatory bowel disease. TCRdb reprocessed the 5' RACE reads and reports one entry per CDR3 protein, with no DNA. This sample's clone table lists fewer than 550,000 distinct CDR3 sequences. The sample comprised blood. The receptors were gathered from a human donor with ulcerative colitis or Crohn's disease, or a healthy co-twin of an affected twin (not recorded which).

The V and J genes are TRBV4-2 and TRBJ1-2; the D call from TCRdb, TRBD1, cannot be confirmed without DNA. The CDR3 is 12 amino acids. Germline CDR1 reads LGHNA; CDR2 reads YNFKEQ. The CDR3 is CASSRGGGGYTF.

The chain links TRBV2 to TRBJ1-5. CDR1 is SNHLY, CDR2 FYNNEI, per germline. The CDR3 is 14 residues long. The CDR3 reads CASKLGDSNQPQHF.

CDR3 amino acids: CASSKGEGFAEAFF. The chain carries TRBV5-1 and TRBJ1-1. The germline V gene has CDR1 SGHRS and CDR2 YFSETQ. CDR3 length: 14 residues.

The chain uses TRBV11-2 and TRBJ2-7; as DNA is missing, the TRBD1 call by TCRdb cannot be tested. Germline assignment: CDR1 SGHAT and CDR2 FQNNGV. This CDR3 is built from 15 residues. CDR3 protein: CASSLGQRASYEQYF.

The V and J genes are TRBV5-1 and TRBJ2-3; no DNA is available, so the TRBD2 call from TCRdb remains unchecked. Germline CDR1 reads SGHRS; CDR2 reads YFSETQ. The CDR3 is 17 amino acids. CDR3: CASSSRTSGGGTDTQYF.

V gene TRBV21-1 combines with J gene TRBJ2-4; with no DNA, the TCRdb D assignment of TRBD1 cannot be verified. TRBV21-1 represents a pseudogene. CDR3 length equals 21 residues. The CDR3 sequence is CASSKAKISPRDKGSKNIQYF.

This chain uses TRBV7-8 with TRBJ1-1. This CDR3 has 13 residues. Germline assignment: CDR1 SGHVS and CDR2 FQNEAQ. CDR3 amino acids: CASSLDQNTEAFF.

The chain is built from TRBV3-1 and TRBJ2-1; TCRdb's D gene call, TRBD2, goes unchecked for lack of DNA. The CDR3 sequence is 15 residues long. Germline lookup yields CDR1 LGHDT and CDR2 YNNKEL (reference sequence). CDR3 sequence: CASSLSAGLVYEQFF.

The chain uses TRBV6-6 and TRBJ1-2; there is no DNA to check the TCRdb D call of TRBD1. The germline V gene has CDR1 MNHNY and CDR2 SVGAGI (reference sequence). There are 13 residues in the CDR3. This chain's CDR3 is CASRTGGNYGYTF.

The rearrangement uses TRBV5-1 and TRBJ1-1; the D gene TCRdb calls, TRBD1, cannot be checked with no DNA. The CDR3 contains 15 residues. CDR1 and CDR2 (germline): SGHRS, YFSETQ. CDR3 residues: CASSPGHGGPTEAFF.

J is TRBJ2-1 and V is TRBV6-5; TCRdb gives TRBD1 as the D gene, but with no DNA this cannot be confirmed. This CDR3 region has 13 residues. The germline CDR1 and CDR2 sequences are MNHEY and SVGAGI. This CDR3 reads CASSPLRVSEQFF.

The V gene is TRBV18, the J gene TRBJ1-1; the TCRdb call, TRBD1, lacks DNA for checking. Germline CDR1 KGHSH, CDR2 LQKENI. The CDR3 extends over 14 amino acids. This CDR3 reads CASSNGGVNTEAFF. Full variable domain (outside the CDR3, taken from reference TRBV18 and TRBJ1-1): NAGVMQNPRHLVRRRGQEARLRCSPMKGHSHVYWYRQLPEEGLKFMVYLQKENIIDESGMPKERFSAEFPKEGPSILRIQQVVRGDSAAYFCASSNGGVNTEAFFGQGTRLTVV.

This CDR3 reads CASSYGGVGTDTQYF. V and J are TRBV6-5 and TRBJ2-3. The germline gives CDR1 MNHEY, CDR2 SVGAGI. The CDR3 runs to 15 residues.

V usage is TRBV20-1 and J usage is TRBJ2-1. Germline assignment: CDR1 DFQATT and CDR2 SNEGSKA (reference sequence). This CDR3 has 14 residues. CDR3 in amino acids: CSARDPISYNEQFF.

The chain has TRBV20-1 and TRBJ1-1. The V gene's germline CDR1 is DFQATT and CDR2 SNEGSKA (reference sequence). The CDR3 has 13 residues. This CDR3 reads CSARENDNTEAFF.

The rearrangement joins TRBV28 to TRBJ2-7; checking the TCRdb D call of TRBD1 is not possible without DNA. The CDR3 runs to 14 residues. Germline-derived CDR1 and CDR2 are MDHEN and SYDVKM. The CDR3: CASIGWGTLYEQYF.

The V gene is TRBV9, the J gene TRBJ2-1; TCRdb outputs TRBD2, but without DNA this stays unchecked. Germline V gives CDR1 SGDLS, CDR2 YYNGEE. The CDR3 has 19 amino acids. CDR3: CASSPSSPSSGGSYNEQFF.

The rearrangement joins TRBV10-3 to TRBJ2-1; no DNA is available, so the TRBD1 call from TCRdb remains unchecked. Germline loops: CDR1 ENHRY, CDR2 SYGVKD. The CDR3 sequence is 13 residues long. The CDR3 loop is CATTGPGGNEQFF.

CDR3 region: CASSLGASGYTF. The J gene is TRBJ1-2, the V gene TRBV7-9. Germline values: CDR1 SEHNR, CDR2 FQNEAQ (reference sequence). The CDR3 is made up of 12 amino acids.

The rearrangement uses TRBV25-1 and TRBJ1-2; TCRdb indicates TRBD1, and absent DNA this call remains unverified. Germline assignment: CDR1 MGHDK and CDR2 SYGVNS. This CDR3 comprises 17 residues. The CDR3 loop is CASSESGGGRPNYGYTF.

The chain links TRBV6-6 to TRBJ1-1. Germline lookup yields CDR1 MNHNY and CDR2 SVGAGI (reference sequence). The CDR3 consists of 13 residues. CDR3 amino acids: CASTPSRGTEAFF.

This chain joins TRBV20-1 and TRBJ1-3. Looked up from germline, CDR1 is DFQATT and CDR2 is SNEGSKA (reference sequence). CDR3 length equals 14 residues. The CDR3 is CSARAAATGNTIYF.

The rearrangement joins TRBV7-8 to TRBJ2-1; without DNA, the TCRdb call of TRBD2 cannot be checked. This CDR3 has 18 amino acids. Germline V gives CDR1 SGHVS, CDR2 FQNEAQ. The CDR3 protein is CASSLAIGYGRDYNEQFF.

This sequence joins TRBV6-5 and TRBJ2-5; TCRdb reports TRBD1, a call that lacks DNA to check it against. The CDR3 is 15 amino acids. Germline V gene data show CDR1 as MNHEY and CDR2 as SVGAGI. CDR3 in amino acids: CASSYSAGAQETQYF.